The rows below give T cell receptor beta chains drawn from one sample of a study of memory CD4+ T cells and cytomegalovirus serostatus. Measured with immunoSEQ multiplex PCR; TCRdb has only the in-frame clones, and not every one. The profile shows tens of thousands of clones, roughly four fifths of them singletons. The specimen sequenced was memory CD4+ T cells from blood. These receptors originate from an adult in good health and CMV-seronegative. Each CDR3 is given with its conserved first and last residue. The order of the fields is clone size, CDR3 length, J gene, D gene, V gene, CDR3 DNA, CDR3 protein. The D gene is left open where the match is weak. Clone size, where shown, is once, few, many, or a class for clones that have expanded.

clone_size: NA
cdr3_length: 14
j_call: TRBJ2-7
d_call: NA
v_call: TRBV18
cdr3_nt: TGTGCCAGCTCCCGCGCCGGGGACGCCTACGAGCAGTACTTC
cdr3_aa: CASSRAGDAYEQYF

clone_size: few
cdr3_length: 16
j_call: TRBJ2-1
d_call: TRBD2
v_call: TRBV7-2
cdr3_nt: TGTGCCAGCAGCTTATCGGGGACTAGCGCGTACAATGAGCAGTTCTTC
cdr3_aa: CASSLSGTSAYNEQFF

clone_size: NA
cdr3_length: 15
j_call: TRBJ2-7
d_call: NA
v_call: TRBV10-3
cdr3_nt: TGTGCCATCAGTGAATCGGGGGGCGATCGGTACGAGCAGTACTTC
cdr3_aa: CAISESGGDRYEQYF

clone_size: NA
cdr3_length: 13
j_call: TRBJ2-5
d_call: NA
v_call: TRBV28
cdr3_nt: TGTGCCAGCAGTTTAGAGGCGCCCCAGACCCAGTACTTC
cdr3_aa: CASSLEAPQTQYF

clone_size: NA
cdr3_length: 14
j_call: TRBJ2-7
d_call: TRBD1
v_call: TRBV28
cdr3_nt: TGTGCCAGCAGTCCCATCGGACAGGGGGACGAGCAGTACTTC
cdr3_aa: CASSPIGQGDEQYF

clone_size: NA
cdr3_length: 16
j_call: TRBJ1-2
d_call: NA
v_call: TRBV2
cdr3_nt: TGTGCCAGCAGTGAAGGGGGGACGGTGGGGATCTATGGCTACACCTTC
cdr3_aa: CASSEGGTVGIYGYTF

clone_size: once
cdr3_length: 15
j_call: TRBJ1-5
d_call: NA
v_call: TRBV7-8
cdr3_nt: TGTGCCAGCAGCCCACCCGGGCTGGGCAATCAGCCCCAGCATTTT
cdr3_aa: CASSPPGLGNQPQHF

clone_size: NA
cdr3_length: 12
j_call: TRBJ2-5
d_call: NA
v_call: TRBV29-1
cdr3_nt: TGCAGCGTTGAAGGGTCCGGAAAGACCCAGTACTTC
cdr3_aa: CSVEGSGKTQYF

clone_size: NA
cdr3_length: 16
j_call: TRBJ2-7
d_call: TRBD1
v_call: TRBV16
cdr3_nt: TGTGCCAGCAGCCAATCTTGGGGACAGGGGTCTGGGGAGCAGTACTTC
cdr3_aa: CASSQSWGQGSGEQYF

clone_size: NA
cdr3_length: 15
j_call: TRBJ1-3
d_call: NA
v_call: TRBV6-6
cdr3_nt: TGTGCCAGCAGTTACTCGAAGGGGCACGGGAACACCATATATTTT
cdr3_aa: CASSYSKGHGNTIYF

clone_size: NA
cdr3_length: 15
j_call: TRBJ1-3
d_call: NA
v_call: TRBV28
cdr3_nt: TGTGCCAGCAGTTTAGGGGGGCAAATTGGAAACACCATATATTTT
cdr3_aa: CASSLGGQIGNTIYF

clone_size: NA
cdr3_length: 13
j_call: TRBJ2-5
d_call: NA
v_call: TRBV2
cdr3_nt: TGTGCCAGCATCCGAGGGAACCAAGAGACCCAGTACTTC
cdr3_aa: CASIRGNQETQYF

clone_size: NA
cdr3_length: 16
j_call: TRBJ1-1
d_call: NA
v_call: TRBV10-2
cdr3_nt: TGCGCCAGCAGTGATAGACTTGGCGCGGTGAACACTGAAGCTTTCTTT
cdr3_aa: CASSDRLGAVNTEAFF

clone_size: NA
cdr3_length: 19
j_call: TRBJ1-2
d_call: NA
v_call: TRBV28
cdr3_nt: TGTGCCAGCAGTCCCCCGTCTTGGTGGACAGATATAACTAACTATGGCTACACCTTC
cdr3_aa: CASSPPSWWTDITNYGYTF

clone_size: NA
cdr3_length: 14
j_call: TRBJ2-3
d_call: TRBD1
v_call: TRBV29-1
cdr3_nt: TGCAGCGTCGTCGACAGGGGGCTAGCAGATACGCAGTATTTT
cdr3_aa: CSVVDRGLADTQYF

clone_size: NA
cdr3_length: 14
j_call: TRBJ2-2
d_call: NA
v_call: TRBV6-4
cdr3_nt: TGTGCCAGCAGTGAAGGAAGGTTCGACGGGGAGCTGTTTTTT
cdr3_aa: CASSEGRFDGELFF

clone_size: NA
cdr3_length: 14
j_call: TRBJ2-7
d_call: TRBD1
v_call: TRBV6-6
cdr3_nt: TGTGCCAGCAGGCCCGGGACAGGGACCTACGAGCAGTACTTC
cdr3_aa: CASRPGTGTYEQYF

clone_size: once
cdr3_length: 13
j_call: TRBJ1-2
d_call: NA
v_call: TRBV11-2
cdr3_nt: TGTGCCAGCAGCTCGGAGGGACTCTATGGCTACACCTTC
cdr3_aa: CASSSEGLYGYTF

clone_size: NA
cdr3_length: 11
j_call: TRBJ2-7
d_call: NA
v_call: TRBV2
cdr3_nt: TGTGCCAGCAGTCTACCCTACGAGCAGTACTTC
cdr3_aa: CASSLPYEQYF

clone_size: NA
cdr3_length: 13
j_call: TRBJ2-7
d_call: NA
v_call: TRBV28
cdr3_nt: TGTGCCAGCAATCCTTCCATCTCCTACGAGCAGTACTTC
cdr3_aa: CASNPSISYEQYF

clone_size: few
cdr3_length: 14
j_call: TRBJ2-2
d_call: NA
v_call: TRBV2
cdr3_nt: TGTGCCAGCAGTGTACAGGCGTCGACCGGGGAGCTGTTTTTT
cdr3_aa: CASSVQASTGELFF

clone_size: NA
cdr3_length: 16
j_call: TRBJ2-5
d_call: TRBD1
v_call: TRBV5-1
cdr3_nt: TGCGCCAGCAGCTTGGTCAGGACAGGAATACAAGAGACCCAGTACTTC
cdr3_aa: CASSLVRTGIQETQYF

clone_size: NA
cdr3_length: 14
j_call: TRBJ2-1
d_call: NA
v_call: TRBV5-1
cdr3_nt: TGCGCCAGCAGCTTACCAAGGGAGGTAAATGAGCAGTTCTTC
cdr3_aa: CASSLPREVNEQFF

clone_size: NA
cdr3_length: 15
j_call: TRBJ1-1
d_call: TRBD1
v_call: TRBV28
cdr3_nt: TGTGCCAGCAGCGACAGGGGACTTAGAGACACTGAAGCTTTCTTT
cdr3_aa: CASSDRGLRDTEAFF

clone_size: NA
cdr3_length: 14
j_call: TRBJ2-5
d_call: NA
v_call: TRBV29-1
cdr3_nt: TGCAGCGTTAACGGCCGTCGATGGGAAGAGACCCAGTACTTC
cdr3_aa: CSVNGRRWEETQYF

clone_size: NA
cdr3_length: 17
j_call: TRBJ1-2
d_call: TRBD1
v_call: TRBV18
cdr3_nt: TGTGCCAGCTCACCACGCTCCGGGCCAGGGGGAGAGTATGGCTACACCTTC
cdr3_aa: CASSPRSGPGGEYGYTF

clone_size: NA
cdr3_length: 15
j_call: TRBJ1-2
d_call: NA
v_call: TRBV6-1
cdr3_nt: TGTGCCAGCAGTGAAGAAGGGGCGAGGGCCCGGGGCTACACCTTC
cdr3_aa: CASSEEGARARGYTF

clone_size: NA
cdr3_length: 15
j_call: TRBJ2-3
d_call: NA
v_call: TRBV7-3
cdr3_nt: TGTGCCAGCAGCTTAGGGCTCCTAGCGACAGATACGCAGTATTTT
cdr3_aa: CASSLGLLATDTQYF

clone_size: NA
cdr3_length: 15
j_call: TRBJ2-7
d_call: NA
v_call: TRBV18
cdr3_nt: TGTGCCAGCTCACAGGGGGCGCGGGGCGTCTACGAGCAGTACTTC
cdr3_aa: CASSQGARGVYEQYF

clone_size: NA
cdr3_length: 20
j_call: TRBJ1-2
d_call: TRBD1
v_call: TRBV2
cdr3_nt: TGTGCCAGCAGCCTTACATCATCTGTATGGGGACAGGGCTCTAACTATGGCTACACCTTC
cdr3_aa: CASSLTSSVWGQGSNYGYTF

clone_size: NA
cdr3_length: 17
j_call: TRBJ2-5
d_call: TRBD2
v_call: TRBV30
cdr3_nt: TGTGCCTGGAGGCCCGGACTAGCGGGGGGCCACCAAGAGACCCAGTACTTC
cdr3_aa: CAWRPGLAGGHQETQYF

clone_size: NA
cdr3_length: 14
j_call: TRBJ2-7
d_call: TRBD1
v_call: TRBV6-1
cdr3_nt: TGTGCCAGCAGTGAAAGGACAGGGGGCGGCGAGCAGTACTTC
cdr3_aa: CASSERTGGGEQYF

clone_size: once
cdr3_length: 14
j_call: TRBJ2-1
d_call: TRBD2
v_call: TRBV7-2
cdr3_nt: TGTGCCAGCAGCTCACTAGCGGGAGGGCGTGAGCAGTTCTTC
cdr3_aa: CASSSLAGGREQFF

clone_size: medium-sized
cdr3_length: 14
j_call: TRBJ1-2
d_call: NA
v_call: TRBV6-1
cdr3_nt: TGTGCCAGCAGTCCCGGGGAGGGAGGTTATGGCTACACCTTC
cdr3_aa: CASSPGEGGYGYTF

clone_size: once
cdr3_length: 16
j_call: TRBJ2-3
d_call: TRBD2
v_call: TRBV9
cdr3_nt: TGTGCCAGCAGCGGCTTAACTAGCGGGGAGGTCGATACGCAGTATTTT
cdr3_aa: CASSGLTSGEVDTQYF

clone_size: NA
cdr3_length: 13
j_call: TRBJ2-7
d_call: TRBD1
v_call: TRBV28
cdr3_nt: TGTGCCAGCAGACCCCTCCGGGACAGGGGGCAGTACTTC
cdr3_aa: CASRPLRDRGQYF

clone_size: NA
cdr3_length: 14
j_call: TRBJ2-2
d_call: NA
v_call: TRBV2
cdr3_nt: TGTGCCAGCAGTCGGACAGGGAGGGTCGGGGAGCTGTTTTTT
cdr3_aa: CASSRTGRVGELFF